One sample yielded the 25 T cell receptor beta chains listed below, sequenced in a study of T-cell reconstitution after alpha-beta-depleted transplantation in children (dated by TCRdb to about 2016). Libraries were made using PCR. Data came from an Illumina HiSeq 2500. TCR library preparation used molecular barcoding, with unique molecular identifiers applied to normalize quantification of the TCRbeta repertoire. Through fastp at Q25 and MiXCR, TCRdb rebuilt clones from the public reads, retaining in-frame beta chains. For every CDR3 protein sequence, its rows merge into one entry that carries the most common genes and DNA. Here the sample has approximately 490,000 distinct CDR3 sequences; under 15% occur a single time. The ten biggest clones cover roughly 5.4% of the sample. Sequenced here: PBMCs from the stem cell graft donor, sampled from the stem cell graft. The receptors come from a human donor who donated a stem cell graft to a child with combined immunodeficiency.

This clonotype was detected ten times or more. The genes are TRBV20-1 and TRBJ2-3; 12 nucleotides line up with TRBD2. This CDR3 has 15 amino acids. Germline V gene lookup returns CDR1 DFQATT and CDR2 SNEGSKA (reference sequence). With 5 bases clipped from V and 0 bases from J, the junction kept 3 bases outside the gene matches. This chain's CDR3 is CSASLAGGSTDTQYF. The DNA of the CDR3 is TGCAGTGCTTCACTAGCGGGGGGAAGCACAGATACGCAGTATTTT.

This clonotype has only a few counts. The chain couples TRBV7-8 to TRBJ2-1; 7 positions match TRBD1. V gave up 5 bases and J gave up 2 bases; unmatched junction bases: 6. CDR3 size: 15 residues. Germline CDR1 SGHVS, CDR2 FQNEAQ. The CDR3 DNA is TGTGCCAGCAGCCGACAGGGTCCCCCCTACAATGAGCAGTTCTTC. This gives the protein CASSRQGPPYNEQFF. The variable domain in full, completed from reference TRBV7-8 and TRBJ2-1, reads GAGVSQSPRYKVAKRGQDVALRCDPISGHVSLFWYQQALGQGPEFLTYFQNEAQLDKSGLPSDRFFAERPEGSVSTLKIQRTQQEDSAVYLCASSRQGPPYNEQFFGPGTRLTVL.

As concerns this clonotype: One base away lies a much larger clone, so this may be a sequencing read error. J is TRBJ2-7 and V is TRBV6-5; no clear D. CDR3 size: 13 residues. Germline values: CDR1 MNHEY, CDR2 SVGAGI. Written as DNA, the CDR3 is TGTGCCAGCAGTTACGTTGCTTCGGACGAGCGGTACTTC. It encodes CASSYVASDERYF.

This clonotype was found many times. The chain links TRBV4-3 to TRBJ1-6; D uncertain. The germline V gene has CDR1 LGHNA and CDR2 YSLEER. Trimming shortened V by 0 bases and J by 0 bases, and 9 bases separated the two germline ends. The CDR3 has 17 residues. CDR3 in DNA: TGCGCCAGCAGCCAAGATCTTCCGAGCTCCTATAATTCACCCCTCCACTTT. It yields the protein CASSQDLPSSYNSPLHF.

There are a few counts of this clonotype. The chain is built from TRBV15 and TRBJ1-3, with a tentative D call TRBD1 (5 bases). The V end was cut by 0 bases, the J end by 0 bases, with 15 bases between. CDR3 length: 18 residues. Per the germline V gene, CDR1 is LNHNV and CDR2 is YYDKDF (reference sequence). The CDR3 loop reads CATSRDRGEALSGNTIYF. For the CDR3, the DNA is TGTGCCACCAGCAGAGATCGAGGGGAGGCGCTCTCTGGAAACACCATATATTTT.

The chain combines TRBV20-1 with TRBJ2-7; D tentatively fits TRBD1 or TRBD2 (5 bases each). Germline V gene lookup returns CDR1 DFQATT and CDR2 SNEGSKA (reference sequence). Deletions cut 0 bases from V and 0 bases from J, with 9 bases between. The length of the CDR3 is 14 residues. The CDR3 protein is CSARDPGPSYEQYF. Here the CDR3 DNA reads TGCAGTGCTAGAGACCCGGGACCCTCCTACGAGCAGTACTTC.

The J gene is TRBJ2-3, the V gene TRBV7-3; D possibly matches TRBD1 or TRBD2 (6 bases each). Trimming left V 5 bases short and J 2 bases short, with 14 bases between. Looked up from germline, CDR1 is SGHTA and CDR2 is FQGTGA. The CDR3 loop spans 15 amino acids. The CDR3 here is CASSPDRGLTDTQYF. The CDR3 nucleotides are TGTGCCAGCAGCCCAGACCGGGGGCTCACAGATACGCAGTATTTT.

This chain uses TRBV9 with TRBJ2-1; D gene ambiguous. The germline V gene encodes CDR1 SGDLS and CDR2 YYNGEE. V lost 4 bases, J lost 10 bases, and 15 bases lay in between. CDR3 length: 13 residues. CDR3 DNA sequence: TGTGCCAGCAGCCCTCCTGGCCCAGTGGAGCAGTTCTTC. Amino acids: CASSPPGPVEQFF. The variable domain in full, with the rest retrieved from reference TRBV9 and TRBJ2-1, is DSGVTQTPKHLITATGQRVTLRCSPRSGDLSVYWYQQSLDQGLQFLIQYYNGEERAKGNILERFSAQQFPDLHSELNLSSLELGDSALYFCASSPPGPVEQFFGPGTRLTVL.

In its sample, this clonotype was seen many times. The chain is built from TRBV5-1 and TRBJ2-6; D not resolved. The length of the CDR3 is 16 residues. Per germline, CDR1 SGHRS and CDR2 YFSETQ. The V gene lost 4 bases and the J gene lost 1 base, with 12 bases spanning the gap. CDR3 amino acids: CASSLDTGSGANVLTF. The DNA for the CDR3 is TGCGCCAGCAGCCTAGACACTGGATCTGGGGCCAACGTCCTGACTTTC.

The J gene is TRBJ2-1, the V gene TRBV21-1; the table's D call of TRBD1 was not tested on the DNA. TRBV21-1 corresponds to a pseudogene. The CDR3 has 16 amino acids. CDR3 DNA sequence: TGTGCCAGCAGCAAAGGTACGGGGGCCTCCTACAATGAGCAGTTCTTC. Its translation: CASSKGTGASYNEQFF.

CDR3 nucleotides: TGCGCCAGCAGCCTCTGGACTGGTCGGGATACGCAGTATTTT. It specifies CASSLWTGRDTQYF. V gene TRBV4-1 combines with J gene TRBJ2-3; maybe TRBD2 (5 bases). The CDR3 spans 14 residues. V gave up 4 bases and J gave up 6 bases, with 14 bases separating them. Germline CDR1 is MGHRA and CDR2 is YSYEKL.

V and J are TRBV11-2 and TRBJ2-3; 7 positions agree with TRBD2. This CDR3 comprises 16 residues. After removal of 3 bases from V and 6 bases from J, the junction contained 12 bases not matched to a gene. CDR1 and CDR2 from the germline V gene are SGHAT and FQNNGV. This chain's CDR3 is CASSLDSGRAFDTQYF. The DNA for the CDR3 is TGTGCCAGCAGCTTGGACTCAGGGAGGGCCTTCGATACGCAGTATTTT.

The chain uses TRBV5-5 and TRBJ2-4, with D perhaps TRBD2 (5 bases). The V end lost 7 bases, the J end lost 0 bases, and 14 bases lay between the germline ends. CDR3 length: 15 residues. CDR1 is SGHKS and CDR2 is YYEKEE in the germline V gene (reference sequence). CDR3 DNA: TGTGCCAGCGATGTCGACGGGATAGCCAAAAACATTCAGTACTTC. Translated: CASDVDGIAKNIQYF.

Here the CDR3 reads CASSYSQGPQHF. The CDR3 DNA reads TGTGCCAGCAGTTACTCACAGGGTCCCCAGCATTTT. The chain uses TRBV6-2 or TRBV6-3 and TRBJ1-5, with D perhaps matching TRBD1 (6 bases). CDR3 size: 12 residues. V gave up 0 bases and J gave up 10 bases, with 7 bases separating them. Germline V gene data show CDR1 as MNHEY and CDR2 as SVGEGT.

V usage is TRBV9 and J usage is TRBJ2-6; D gene unclear. This CDR3 is built from 16 residues. The germline CDR1 and CDR2 sequences are SGDLS and YYNGEE. V lost 0 bases to trimming and J lost 5 bases, with 12 bases between them. CDR3 bases: TGTGCCAGCAGCGTAGAAGTCTGGGCTCGGGCCAACGTCCTGACTTTC. It specifies CASSVEVWARANVLTF.

The chain links TRBV4-3 to TRBJ2-6; TRBD1 is a possible D gene (6 bases). V was cut by 4 bases and J by 2 bases, with 12 bases left in between. Germline lookup yields CDR1 LGHNA and CDR2 YSLEER. The CDR3 has 16 residues. The CDR3, as DNA: TGCGCCAGCAGCCCCGACCAGGGGACTGGGGCCAACGTCCTGACTTTC. Encoded protein: CASSPDQGTGANVLTF.

There are many counts of this clonotype. This chain uses TRBV10-3 with TRBJ2-6; D may be TRBD1 (5 bases). CDR3 length: 15 amino acids. From germline, CDR1 is ENHRY and CDR2 SYGVKD. V lost 4 bases and J 1 base, leaving 8 bases between the germline ends. The CDR3 nucleotides are TGTGCCATCAGTGGACAGCTGTCTGGGGCCAACGTCCTGACTTTC. Translation gives CAISGQLSGANVLTF.

Only one count was recorded for this clonotype. The V and J genes are TRBV5-1 and TRBJ1-1; no clear D. The ends were cut back, 4 bases at V and 1 base at J, with 11 bases in the middle. Germline V lookup: CDR1 SGHRS, CDR2 YFSETQ. This CDR3 is 14 amino acids long. The CDR3 spells CASSPGGRNTEAFF. DNA for the CDR3: TGCGCCAGCAGCCCGGGAGGCAGGAACACTGAAGCTTTCTTT.

This clonotype was recorded many times. The chain uses TRBV10-3 and TRBJ2-7, with 7 bases aligning to TRBD2. The CDR3 covers 14 residues. Germline V lookup: CDR1 ENHRY, CDR2 SYGVKD. J lost 2 bases, V lost 8 bases, and 9 bases had no gene match. The CDR3 loop reads CAIWSGIPTYEQYF. The CDR3 region has the DNA TGTGCCATCTGGAGCGGGATACCTACCTACGAGCAGTACTTC.

In this sample, this clonotype turned up a few times. The rearrangement joins TRBV9 to TRBJ2-1; the match to TRBD2 covers 10 bases. V shed 0 bases, J shed 6 bases, and the junction held 6 bases outside the gene matches. Germline CDR1 reads SGDLS; CDR2 reads YYNGEE. This CDR3 region has 16 residues. The CDR3 DNA follows: TGTGCCAGCAGCGTAGACTTAGCGGGAGGTCGCAATGAGCAGTTCTTC. It encodes CASSVDLAGGRNEQFF.

The CDR3 loop reads CASSYQLAGGDTGELFF. CDR3 DNA: TGTGCCAGCAGCTATCAACTAGCGGGAGGGGACACCGGGGAGCTGTTTTTT. The V and J genes are TRBV5-5 and TRBJ2-2, with 13 nucleotides matching TRBD2. Trimming removed 3 bases from V and 3 bases from J; junction bases left unmatched: 5. Germline assignment: CDR1 SGHKS and CDR2 YYEKEE (reference sequence). This CDR3 has 17 amino acids.

The gene calls are TRBV29-1 and TRBJ2-7; D may correspond to TRBD1 or TRBD2 (5 bases each). The CDR3 extends over 15 amino acids. Trimming stripped 3 bases from V and 3 bases from J, with 18 bases between. The germline CDR1 and CDR2 sequences are SQVTM and ANQGSEA. CDR3 sequence reads: CSVETEGQGDYEQYF. The CDR3 nucleotides read TGCAGCGTTGAGACCGAGGGGCAGGGAGACTACGAGCAGTACTTC.

This clonotype was seen a few times. The V gene is TRBV12-3 or TRBV12-4, the J gene TRBJ2-1; 8 bases line up with TRBD1. CDR3 length equals 15 residues. The V and J ends lost 5 bases and 4 bases, in that order; junction bases with no gene match: 7. CDR3 sequence: CASSQADRAYNEQFF. CDR3 DNA: TGTGCCAGCAGTCAAGCGGACAGGGCGTACAATGAGCAGTTCTTC.

This clonotype showed up many times. The chain links TRBV29-1 to TRBJ2-7, with TRBD1 matching 10 bases. Germline CDR1 reads SQVTM; CDR2 reads ANQGSEA. V lost 0 bases to trimming and J lost 6 bases; unmatched junction nucleotides: 5. The CDR3 loop spans 14 amino acids. The CDR3, as DNA: TGCAGCGTTGAAGATAGGACAGGGGGGAGCGAGCAGTACTTC. Its translation: CSVEDRTGGSEQYF.

This clonotype has ten or more counts. The rearrangement joins TRBV29-1 to TRBJ2-2; D is undetermined. The CDR3 has 16 residues. From germline, CDR1 is SQVTM and CDR2 ANQGSEA. Trimming cost V 1 base and J 5 bases, with 17 bases left between them. CDR3 protein: CSVEVETRENTGELFF. CDR3 DNA: TGCAGCGTTGAAGTCGAAACAAGAGAGAATACCGGGGAGCTGTTTTTT.